This is a list of T cell receptor beta chains from one sample in a study of metastatic and nonmetastatic thyroid tumors. TCRdb re-analyzed the PCR reads using MiXCR. The table has 23,000 or so clones, around 20% seen once; the top ten hold approximately 4.2%. The sample was blood. Receptor source: a male donor with papillary thyroid cancer or a benign thyroid nodule (not recorded which). Some clones in this sample may be carry-over from other donors' samples. Both conserved end residues are part of each CDR3. The order of the fields is V gene, clone size, D gene, J gene, CDR3 protein, CDR3 DNA. A D gene is named only where the DNA matches it firmly. Clone size is given for some rows only: seen once, a few or many times, or a class if the clone is expanded.

v_gene: TRBV12-3/TRBV12-4
abundance: -
d_gene: -
j_gene: TRBJ1-5
CDR3aa: CASSQTNSNQPQHF
CDR3nt: TGTGCCAGCAGCCAAACAAATAGCAATCAGCCCCAGCATTTT

v_gene: TRBV4-1
abundance: many
d_gene: -
j_gene: TRBJ1-2
CDR3aa: CASSQLGGYGYTF
CDR3nt: TGCGCCAGCAGCCAGCTGGGGGGCTATGGCTACACCTTC

v_gene: TRBV19
abundance: many
d_gene: -
j_gene: TRBJ1-2
CDR3aa: CASSIRKGGQTPYGYTF
CDR3nt: TGTGCCAGTAGTATAAGGAAGGGGGGACAAACCCCCTATGGCTACACCTTC

v_gene: TRBV6-1
abundance: -
d_gene: -
j_gene: TRBJ2-2
CDR3aa: CASSKFSNTGELFF
CDR3nt: TGTGCCAGCAGCAAATTTTCGAACACCGGGGAGCTGTTTTTT

v_gene: TRBV11-2
abundance: many
d_gene: TRBD2
j_gene: TRBJ2-3
CDR3aa: CASSLRLAGVLDTQYF
CDR3nt: TGTGCCAGCAGCCTCAGACTAGCGGGAGTATTAGATACGCAGTATTTT

v_gene: TRBV19
abundance: many
d_gene: -
j_gene: TRBJ1-1
CDR3aa: CATTPGRMNTEAFF
CDR3nt: TGTGCCACCACCCCGGGTAGAATGAACACTGAAGCTTTCTTT

v_gene: TRBV6-1
abundance: -
d_gene: TRBD2
j_gene: TRBJ2-1
CDR3aa: CASRLAGTYNEQFF
CDR3nt: TGTGCCAGCAGACTAGCGGGAACCTACAATGAGCAGTTCTTC

v_gene: TRBV2
abundance: -
d_gene: TRBD2
j_gene: TRBJ2-7
CDR3aa: CASSPRLAGSYYPYF
CDR3nt: TGTGCCAGCAGTCCTCGACTAGCGGGGTCCTACTATCCGTACTTC

v_gene: TRBV6-1
abundance: many
d_gene: -
j_gene: TRBJ2-7
CDR3aa: CASSSRRYSSYEQYF
CDR3nt: TGTGCCAGCAGTTCCCGGAGGTATAGCTCCTACGAGCAGTACTTC

v_gene: TRBV19
abundance: -
d_gene: TRBD1
j_gene: TRBJ1-5
CDR3aa: CASSLRTGVNSNQPQHF
CDR3nt: TGTGCCAGTAGTCTAAGGACAGGGGTCAATAGCAATCAGCCCCAGCATTTT

v_gene: TRBV4-3
abundance: -
d_gene: -
j_gene: TRBJ1-2
CDR3aa: CASSQGPGSHGYTF
CDR3nt: TGCGCCAGCAGCCAAGGCCCGGGGTCCCATGGCTACACCTTC

v_gene: TRBV20-1
abundance: many
d_gene: TRBD2
j_gene: TRBJ2-5
CDR3aa: CSPSGLAGDETQYF
CDR3nt: TGCAGTCCCTCCGGGCTAGCGGGAGATGAGACCCAGTACTTC

v_gene: TRBV20-1
abundance: few
d_gene: -
j_gene: TRBJ2-5
CDR3aa: CSDSGLGGAEETQYF
CDR3nt: TGCAGTGATTCCGGACTAGGGGGAGCGGAGGAGACCCAGTACTTC

v_gene: TRBV7-9
abundance: many
d_gene: TRBD2
j_gene: TRBJ2-1
CDR3aa: CASSPSGSGEEQFF
CDR3nt: TGTGCCAGCAGCCCTAGCGGGAGTGGAGAGGAGCAGTTCTTC

v_gene: TRBV27
abundance: medium-sized
d_gene: -
j_gene: TRBJ2-7
CDR3aa: CASSLSTRYEQYF
CDR3nt: TGTGCCAGCAGTTTATCTACCCGCTACGAGCAGTACTTC

v_gene: TRBV6-1
abundance: many
d_gene: -
j_gene: TRBJ2-7
CDR3aa: CASSQQGYHEQYF
CDR3nt: TGTGCCAGCAGCCAGCAGGGGTACCACGAGCAGTACTTC

v_gene: TRBV3-1
abundance: -
d_gene: -
j_gene: TRBJ1-2
CDR3aa: CASSQSVGGHYRYTF
CDR3nt: TGTGCCAGCAGCCAATCAGTGGGAGGTCACTATCGCTACACCTTC